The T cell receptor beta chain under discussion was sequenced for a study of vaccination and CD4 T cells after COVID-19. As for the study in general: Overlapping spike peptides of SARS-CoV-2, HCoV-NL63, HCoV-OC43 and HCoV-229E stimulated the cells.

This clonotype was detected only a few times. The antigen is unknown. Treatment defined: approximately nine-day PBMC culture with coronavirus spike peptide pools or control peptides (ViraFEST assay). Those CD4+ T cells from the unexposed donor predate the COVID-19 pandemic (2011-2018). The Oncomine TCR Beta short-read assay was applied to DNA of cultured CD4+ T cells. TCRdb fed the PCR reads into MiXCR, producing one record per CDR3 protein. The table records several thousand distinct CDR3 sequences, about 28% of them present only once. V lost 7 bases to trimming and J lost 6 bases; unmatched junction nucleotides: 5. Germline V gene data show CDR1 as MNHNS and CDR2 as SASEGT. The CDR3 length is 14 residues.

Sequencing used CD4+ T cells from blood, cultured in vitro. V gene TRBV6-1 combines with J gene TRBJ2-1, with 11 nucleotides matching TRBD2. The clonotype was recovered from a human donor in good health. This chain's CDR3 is CASTTSGGGNEQFF. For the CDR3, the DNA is TGTGCCAGCACCACTAGCGGGGGTGGCAATGAGCAGTTCTTC.